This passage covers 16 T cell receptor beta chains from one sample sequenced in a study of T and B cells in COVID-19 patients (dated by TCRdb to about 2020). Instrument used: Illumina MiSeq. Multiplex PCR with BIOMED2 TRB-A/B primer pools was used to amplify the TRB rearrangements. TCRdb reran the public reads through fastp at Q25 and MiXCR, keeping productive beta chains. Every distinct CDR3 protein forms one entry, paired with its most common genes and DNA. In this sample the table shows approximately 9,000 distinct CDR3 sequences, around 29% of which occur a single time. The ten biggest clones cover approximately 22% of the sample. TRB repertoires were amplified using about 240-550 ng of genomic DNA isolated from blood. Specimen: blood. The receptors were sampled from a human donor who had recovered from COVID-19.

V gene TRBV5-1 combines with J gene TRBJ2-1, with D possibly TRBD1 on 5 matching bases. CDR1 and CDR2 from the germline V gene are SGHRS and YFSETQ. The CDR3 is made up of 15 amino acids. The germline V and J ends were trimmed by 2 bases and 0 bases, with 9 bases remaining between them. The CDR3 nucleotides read TGCGCCAGCAGCTTTCAGGGCAACTCCTACAATGAGCAGTTCTTC. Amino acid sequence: CASSFQGNSYNEQFF.

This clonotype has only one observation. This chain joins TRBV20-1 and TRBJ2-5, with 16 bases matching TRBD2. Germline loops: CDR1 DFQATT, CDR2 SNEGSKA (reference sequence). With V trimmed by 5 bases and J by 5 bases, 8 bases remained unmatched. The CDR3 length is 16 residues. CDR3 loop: CSASGTSGGAGETQYF. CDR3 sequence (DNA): TGCAGTGCTTCCGGGACTAGCGGGGGGGCCGGGGAGACCCAGTACTTC.

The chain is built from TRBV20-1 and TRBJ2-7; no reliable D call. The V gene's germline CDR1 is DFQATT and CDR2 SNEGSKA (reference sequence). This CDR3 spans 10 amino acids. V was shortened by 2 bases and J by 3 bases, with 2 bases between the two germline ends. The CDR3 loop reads CSARNYEQYF. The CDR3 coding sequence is TGCAGTGCTAGAAACTACGAGCAGTACTTC.

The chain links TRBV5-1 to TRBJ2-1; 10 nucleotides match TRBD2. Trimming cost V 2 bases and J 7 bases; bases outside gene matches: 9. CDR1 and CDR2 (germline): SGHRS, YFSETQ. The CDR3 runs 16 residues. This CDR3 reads CASSLAGGQGVNEQFF. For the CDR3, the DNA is TGCGCCAGCAGCTTAGCGGGGGGGCAGGGGGTTAATGAGCAGTTCTTC.

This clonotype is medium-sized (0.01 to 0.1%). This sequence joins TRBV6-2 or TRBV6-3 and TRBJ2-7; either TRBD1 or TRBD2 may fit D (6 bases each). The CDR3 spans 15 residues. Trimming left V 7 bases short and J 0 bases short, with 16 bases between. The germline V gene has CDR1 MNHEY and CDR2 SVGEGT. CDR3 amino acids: CASTQLGGSSYEQYF. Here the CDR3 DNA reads TGTGCCAGCACCCAACTAGGGGGGAGCTCCTACGAGCAGTACTTC.

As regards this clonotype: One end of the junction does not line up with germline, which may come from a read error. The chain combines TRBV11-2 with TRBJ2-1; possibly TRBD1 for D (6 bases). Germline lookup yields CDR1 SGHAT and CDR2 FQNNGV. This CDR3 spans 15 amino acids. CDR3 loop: CASNRDRTLDDEQLF. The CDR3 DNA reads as TGTGCCAGCAACCGTGACAGGACCCTCGACGATGAGCAGCTCTTC.

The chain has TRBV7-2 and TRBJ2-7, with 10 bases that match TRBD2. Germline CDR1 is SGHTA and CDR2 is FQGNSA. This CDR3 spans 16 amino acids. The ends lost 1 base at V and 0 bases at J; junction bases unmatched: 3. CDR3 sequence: CASSLDSGGTSYEQYF. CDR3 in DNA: TGTGCCAGCAGCTTAGATAGCGGGGGGACCTCCTACGAGCAGTACTTC.

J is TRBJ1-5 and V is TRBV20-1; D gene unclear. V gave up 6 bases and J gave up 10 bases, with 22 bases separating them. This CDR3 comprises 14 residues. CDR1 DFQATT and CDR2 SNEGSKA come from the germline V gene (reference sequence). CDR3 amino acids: CSATPGQSYGPQHF. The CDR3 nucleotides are TGCAGTGCAACCCCCGGGCAGAGTTATGGCCCCCAGCATTTT.

CDR3 sequence: CASSRDGVEAFF. Written as DNA, the CDR3 is TGTGCCAGTAGTAGGGATGGAGTTGAAGCTTTCTTT. J is TRBJ1-1 and V is TRBV19, with unresolved D. The germline V gene has CDR1 LNHDA and CDR2 SQIVND (reference sequence). CDR3 length: 12 amino acids. The V and J ends lost 4 bases and 7 bases respectively, with 10 bases between them.

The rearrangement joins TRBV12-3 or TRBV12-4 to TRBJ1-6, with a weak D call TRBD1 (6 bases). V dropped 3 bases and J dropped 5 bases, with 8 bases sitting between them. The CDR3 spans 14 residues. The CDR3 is CASSLTGNNSPLHF. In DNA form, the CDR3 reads TGTGCCAGCAGTTTGACAGGCAATAATTCACCCCTCCACTTT.

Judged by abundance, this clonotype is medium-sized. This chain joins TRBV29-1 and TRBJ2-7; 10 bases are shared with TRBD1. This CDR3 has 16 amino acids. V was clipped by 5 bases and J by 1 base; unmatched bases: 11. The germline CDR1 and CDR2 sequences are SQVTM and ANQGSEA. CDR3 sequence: CSVRPTGTGVSYEQYF. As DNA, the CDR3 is TGCAGCGTTCGACCTACCGGGACAGGGGTTTCCTACGAGCAGTACTTC.

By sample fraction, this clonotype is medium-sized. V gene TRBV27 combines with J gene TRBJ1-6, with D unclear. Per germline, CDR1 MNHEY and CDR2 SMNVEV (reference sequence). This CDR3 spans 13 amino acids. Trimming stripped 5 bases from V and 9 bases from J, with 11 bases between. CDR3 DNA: TGTGCCAGCAGTCCGACATTTTCTTCACCCCTCCACTTT. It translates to CASSPTFSSPLHF.

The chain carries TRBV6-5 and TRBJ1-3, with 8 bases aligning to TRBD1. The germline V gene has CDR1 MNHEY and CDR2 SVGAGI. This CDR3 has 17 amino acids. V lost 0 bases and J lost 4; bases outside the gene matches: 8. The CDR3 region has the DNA TGTGCCAGCAGTTACTCGCCACCTTGGACAGGGGGAAACACCATATATTTT. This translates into CASSYSPPWTGGNTIYF.

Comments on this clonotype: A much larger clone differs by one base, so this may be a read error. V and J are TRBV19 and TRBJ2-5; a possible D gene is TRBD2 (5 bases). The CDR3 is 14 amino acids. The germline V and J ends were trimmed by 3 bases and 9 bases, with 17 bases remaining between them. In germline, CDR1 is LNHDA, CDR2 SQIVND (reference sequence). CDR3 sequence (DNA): TGTGCCAGTAGTATTCTAGACCAGGCGGAGGCCCAGTACTTC. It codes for CASSILDQAEAQYF.

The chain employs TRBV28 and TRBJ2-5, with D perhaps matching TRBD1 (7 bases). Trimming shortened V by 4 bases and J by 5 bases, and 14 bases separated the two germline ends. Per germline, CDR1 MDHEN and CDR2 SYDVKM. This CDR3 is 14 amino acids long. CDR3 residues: CASSSRGVQETQYF. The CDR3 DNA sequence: TGTGCCAGCAGTTCCAGGGGGGTTCAGGAGACCCAGTACTTC.

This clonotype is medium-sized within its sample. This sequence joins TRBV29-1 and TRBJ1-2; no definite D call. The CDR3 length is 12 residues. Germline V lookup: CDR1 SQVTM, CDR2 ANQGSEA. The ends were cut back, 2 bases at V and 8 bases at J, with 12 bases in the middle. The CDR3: CSVERQVEGYTF. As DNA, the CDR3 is TGCAGCGTTGAAAGGCAGGTCGAGGGCTACACCTTC. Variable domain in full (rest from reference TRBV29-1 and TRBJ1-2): SAVISQKPSRDICQRGTSLTIQCQVDSQVTMMFWYRQQPGQSLTLIATANQGSEATYESGFVIDKFPISRPNLTFSTLTVSNMSPEDSSIYLCSVERQVEGYTFGSGTRLTVV.